This TCR beta chain was identified in a study of cytomegalovirus exposure and HLA in healthy donors. On the study more broadly: The Caucasian-associated ancestry cluster contained about 80% of the approximately 410 genotyped donors.

General study findings and limits: Per a later analysis, HLA-associated TCR beta chains showed more clonal expansion than other, equally common TCR beta chains. With further analysis later on, most CMV-associated TCR beta chains appeared HLA-restricted. Later on, a genetic analysis was performed. It linked a missense variant in DCLRE1C with V- and J-gene trimming of TCR beta.

The study ran its PCR with 60 Vbeta and 13 Jbeta primers. The table came from immunoSEQ multiplex PCR; TCRdb's copy has only in-frame clones and leaves some out. The sample yields over 150,000 clones, roughly 70% seen once. Germline CDR1 reads GTSNPN; CDR2 reads SVGIG (reference sequence). This CDR3 has 13 amino acids. V lost 3 bases, J lost 7 bases, and 8 bases stayed unmatched. The table lists this clone with a few counts. Its antigen is unidentified. V and J are TRBV30 and TRBJ1-1; 7 bases fit TRBD1. The sequence derives from a young woman in good health and CMV-seropositive. Sequences were obtained from PBMCs. Here the CDR3 reads CAWSSRGRGEAFF. The CDR3 nucleotides read TGTGCCTGGAGCTCCAGGGGGAGAGGTGAAGCTTTCTTT. The entire variable domain, with the rest obtained from reference TRBV30 and TRBJ1-1, is as follows: SQTIHQWPATLVQPVGSPLSLECTVEGTSNPNLYWYRQAAGRGLQLLFYSVGIGQISSEVPQNLSASRPQDRQFILSSKKLLLSDSGFYLCAWSSRGRGEAFFGQGTRLTVV.